This T cell receptor beta chain appears in the sequencing data of a study of Ad26.COV2.S vaccination and SARS-CoV-2 variants. Whole-study context: Participant was drawn from the COV1001 Ad26.COV2.S trial arm. Into the muscle, Ad26.COV2.S was dosed once or twice, 56 days apart.

General observations from the study: Marked by substantial breadth, spike-specific CD8+ and CD4+ T cell responses were reportedly seen after vaccination. Those who received vaccine or placebo ended up with similar non-spike TCR breadth.

Sample treatment: some 20 received Ad26.COV2.S at low or high dose, single or two shots; 5 received placebo; per-sample allocation not given. Sampling occurred on day 63 after the first vaccine or placebo injection. Data came from immunoSEQ multiplex PCR; TCRdb stores just in-frame clones and leaves some out. The sample records some 320,000 clones, about 85% being singletons. Per germline, CDR1 MNHEY and CDR2 SVGEGT. The CDR3 length is 15 residues. V was shortened by 5 bases and J by 8 bases, with 19 bases between the two germline ends. A remark on this clone: Its target is unknown.

The input for sequencing was peripheral blood, taken in a trial of Ad26.COV2.S vaccine versus placebo. The chain carries TRBV6-2 or TRBV6-3 and TRBJ2-1; possible D gene TRBD2, 6 bases. The receptor comes from a person aged 18 to 59 who received the Ad26.COV2.S COVID-19 vaccine or a placebo. The CDR3 nucleotides are TGTGCCAGCAGTCTCACGGGGCTAGCGATTGATGAGCAGTTCTTC. Residues: CASSLTGLAIDEQFF.